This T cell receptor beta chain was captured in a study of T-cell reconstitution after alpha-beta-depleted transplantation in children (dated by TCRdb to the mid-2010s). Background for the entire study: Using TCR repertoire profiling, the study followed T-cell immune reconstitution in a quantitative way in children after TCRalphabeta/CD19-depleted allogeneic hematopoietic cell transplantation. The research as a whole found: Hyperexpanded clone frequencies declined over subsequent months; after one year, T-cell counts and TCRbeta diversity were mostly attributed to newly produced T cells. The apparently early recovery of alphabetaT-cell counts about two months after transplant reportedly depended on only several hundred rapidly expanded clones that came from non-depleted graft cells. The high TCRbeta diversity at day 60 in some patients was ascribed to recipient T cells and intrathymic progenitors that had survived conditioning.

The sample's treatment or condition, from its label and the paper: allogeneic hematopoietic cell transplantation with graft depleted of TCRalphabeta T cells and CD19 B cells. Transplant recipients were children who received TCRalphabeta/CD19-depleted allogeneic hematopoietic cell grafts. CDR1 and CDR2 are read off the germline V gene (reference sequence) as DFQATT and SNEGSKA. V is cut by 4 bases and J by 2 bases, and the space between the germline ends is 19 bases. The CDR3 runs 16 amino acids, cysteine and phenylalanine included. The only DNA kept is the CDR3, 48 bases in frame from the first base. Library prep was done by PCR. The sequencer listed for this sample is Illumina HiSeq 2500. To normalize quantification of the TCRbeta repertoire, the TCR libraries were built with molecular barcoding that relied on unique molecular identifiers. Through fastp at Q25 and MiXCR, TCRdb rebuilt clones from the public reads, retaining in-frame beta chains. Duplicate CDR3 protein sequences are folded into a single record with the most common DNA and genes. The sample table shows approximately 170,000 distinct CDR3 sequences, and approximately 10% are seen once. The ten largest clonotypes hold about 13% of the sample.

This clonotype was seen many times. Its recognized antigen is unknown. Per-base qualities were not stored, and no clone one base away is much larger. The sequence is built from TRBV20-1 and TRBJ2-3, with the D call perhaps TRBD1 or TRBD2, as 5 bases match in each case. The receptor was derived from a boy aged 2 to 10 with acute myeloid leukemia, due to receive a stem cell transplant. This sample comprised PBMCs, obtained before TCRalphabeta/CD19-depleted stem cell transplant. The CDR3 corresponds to CSAKLLKLGDTDTQYF. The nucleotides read TGCAGTGCTAAACTACTTAAACTAGGGGACACAGATACGCAGTATTTT.